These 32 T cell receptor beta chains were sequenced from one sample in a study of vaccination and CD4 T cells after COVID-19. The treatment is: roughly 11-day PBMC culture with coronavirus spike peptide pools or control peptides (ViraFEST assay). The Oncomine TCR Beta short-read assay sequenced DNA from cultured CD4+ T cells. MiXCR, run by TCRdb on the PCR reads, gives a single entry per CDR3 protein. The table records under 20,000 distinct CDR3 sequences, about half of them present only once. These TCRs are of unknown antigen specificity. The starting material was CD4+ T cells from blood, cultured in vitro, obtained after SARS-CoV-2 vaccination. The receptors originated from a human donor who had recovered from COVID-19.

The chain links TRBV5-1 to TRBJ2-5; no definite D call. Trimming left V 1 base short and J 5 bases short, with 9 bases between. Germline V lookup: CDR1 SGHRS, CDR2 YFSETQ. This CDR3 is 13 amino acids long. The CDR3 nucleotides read TGCGCCAGCAGCTTGCAATCCAAGGAGACCCAGTACTTC. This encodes CASSLQSKETQYF.

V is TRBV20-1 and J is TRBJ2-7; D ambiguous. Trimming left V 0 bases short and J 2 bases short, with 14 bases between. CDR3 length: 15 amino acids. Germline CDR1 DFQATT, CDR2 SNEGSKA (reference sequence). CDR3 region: CSARDRLTPTYEQYF. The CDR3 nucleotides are TGCAGTGCTAGAGATCGACTGACCCCAACCTACGAGCAGTACTTC.

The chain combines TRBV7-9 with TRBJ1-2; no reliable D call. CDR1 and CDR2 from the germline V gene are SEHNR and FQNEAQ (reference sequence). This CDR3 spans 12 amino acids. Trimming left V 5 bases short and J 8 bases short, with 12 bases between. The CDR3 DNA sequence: TGTGCCAGCAGCCTGGACCTCTGGGGCTACACCTTC. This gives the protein CASSLDLWGYTF. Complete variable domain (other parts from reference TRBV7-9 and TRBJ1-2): DTGVSQNPRHKITKRGQNVTFRCDPISEHNRLYWYRQTLGQGPEFLTYFQNEAQLEKSRLLSDRFSAERPKGSFSTLEIQRTEQGDSAMYLCASSLDLWGYTFGSGTRLTVV.

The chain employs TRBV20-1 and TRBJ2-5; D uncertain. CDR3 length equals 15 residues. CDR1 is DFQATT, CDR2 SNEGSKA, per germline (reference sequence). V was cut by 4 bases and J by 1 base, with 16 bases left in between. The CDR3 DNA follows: TGCAGTGCTACCTCCGACTCATATACCCAAGAGACCCAGTACTTC. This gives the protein CSATSDSYTQETQYF.

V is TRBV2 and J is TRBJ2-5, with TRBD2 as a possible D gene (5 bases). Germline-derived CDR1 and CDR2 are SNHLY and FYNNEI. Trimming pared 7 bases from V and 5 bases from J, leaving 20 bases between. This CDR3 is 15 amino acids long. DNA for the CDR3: TGTGCCAGCATTCCGGACTCATTCCCGAGGGAGACCCAGTACTTC. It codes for CASIPDSFPRETQYF.

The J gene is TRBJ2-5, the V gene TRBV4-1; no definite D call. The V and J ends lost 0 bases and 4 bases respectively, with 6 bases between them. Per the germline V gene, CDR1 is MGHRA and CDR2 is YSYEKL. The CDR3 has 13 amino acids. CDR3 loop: CASSQEVPETQYF. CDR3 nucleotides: TGCGCCAGCAGCCAAGAGGTCCCAGAGACCCAGTACTTC.

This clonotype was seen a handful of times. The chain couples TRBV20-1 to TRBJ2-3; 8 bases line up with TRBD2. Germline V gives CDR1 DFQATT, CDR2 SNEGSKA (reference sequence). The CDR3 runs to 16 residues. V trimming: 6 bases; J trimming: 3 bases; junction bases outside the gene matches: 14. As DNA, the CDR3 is TGCAGTGCGCCCCTTTCGAGCGGGAGATTTACAGATACGCAGTATTTT. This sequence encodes CSAPLSSGRFTDTQYF.

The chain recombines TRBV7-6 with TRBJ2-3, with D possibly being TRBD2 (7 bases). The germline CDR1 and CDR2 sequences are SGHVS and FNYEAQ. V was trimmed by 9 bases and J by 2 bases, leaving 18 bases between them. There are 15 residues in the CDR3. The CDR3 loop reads CASRDGGGLTDTQYF. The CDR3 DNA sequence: TGTGCCAGTCGAGATGGGGGGGGCCTCACAGATACGCAGTATTTT.

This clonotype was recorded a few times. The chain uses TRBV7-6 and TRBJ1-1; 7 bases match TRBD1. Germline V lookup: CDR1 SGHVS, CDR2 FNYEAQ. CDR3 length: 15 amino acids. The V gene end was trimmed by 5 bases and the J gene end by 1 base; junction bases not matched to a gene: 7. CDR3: CASSERYRGNTEAFF. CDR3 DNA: TGTGCCAGCAGCGAAAGATACAGGGGGAACACTGAAGCTTTCTTT.

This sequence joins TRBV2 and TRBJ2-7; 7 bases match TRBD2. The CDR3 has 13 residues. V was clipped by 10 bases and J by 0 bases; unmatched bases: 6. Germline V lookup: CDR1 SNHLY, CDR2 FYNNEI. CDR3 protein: CAIASGHSYEQYF. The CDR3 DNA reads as TGTGCCATCGCTAGCGGTCACTCCTACGAGCAGTACTTC.

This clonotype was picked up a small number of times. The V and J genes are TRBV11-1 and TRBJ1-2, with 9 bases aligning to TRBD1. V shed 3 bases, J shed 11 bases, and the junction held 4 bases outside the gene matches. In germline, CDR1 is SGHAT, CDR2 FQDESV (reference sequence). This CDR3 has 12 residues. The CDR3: CASSFGQGPYTF. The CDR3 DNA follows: TGTGCCAGCAGCTTCGGACAGGGGCCGTACACCTTC.

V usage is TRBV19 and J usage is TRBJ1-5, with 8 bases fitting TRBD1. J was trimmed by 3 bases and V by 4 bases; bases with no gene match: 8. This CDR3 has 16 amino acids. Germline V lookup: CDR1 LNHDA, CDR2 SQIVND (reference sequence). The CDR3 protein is CASSTSDRGDNQPQHF. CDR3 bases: TGTGCCAGTAGTACGTCCGACAGGGGAGACAATCAGCCCCAGCATTTT.

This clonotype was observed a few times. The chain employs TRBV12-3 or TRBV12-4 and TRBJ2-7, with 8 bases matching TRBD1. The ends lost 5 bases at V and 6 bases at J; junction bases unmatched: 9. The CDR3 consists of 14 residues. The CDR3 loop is CASSVSGTGGEQYF. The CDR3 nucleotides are TGTGCCAGCAGTGTTTCCGGGACAGGCGGCGAGCAGTACTTC.

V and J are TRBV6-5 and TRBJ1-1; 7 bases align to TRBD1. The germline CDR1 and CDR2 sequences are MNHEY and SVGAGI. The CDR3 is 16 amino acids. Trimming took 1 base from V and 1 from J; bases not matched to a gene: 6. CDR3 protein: CASSYLAGTANTEAFF. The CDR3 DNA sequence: TGTGCCAGCAGTTACTTAGCCGGGACAGCGAACACTGAAGCTTTCTTT.

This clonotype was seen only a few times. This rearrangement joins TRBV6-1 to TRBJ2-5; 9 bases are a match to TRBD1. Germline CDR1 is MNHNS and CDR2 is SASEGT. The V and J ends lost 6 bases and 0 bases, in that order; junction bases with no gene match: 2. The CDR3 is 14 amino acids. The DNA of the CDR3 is TGTGCCAGCAGAGGGACAGGGAACCAAGAGACCCAGTACTTC. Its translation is CASRGTGNQETQYF.

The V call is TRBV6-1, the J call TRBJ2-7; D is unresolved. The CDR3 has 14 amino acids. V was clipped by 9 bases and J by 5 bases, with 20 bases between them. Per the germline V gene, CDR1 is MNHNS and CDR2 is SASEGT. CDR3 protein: CASQPDPAMHEQYF. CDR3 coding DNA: TGTGCCAGTCAACCGGACCCGGCGATGCACGAGCAGTACTTC.

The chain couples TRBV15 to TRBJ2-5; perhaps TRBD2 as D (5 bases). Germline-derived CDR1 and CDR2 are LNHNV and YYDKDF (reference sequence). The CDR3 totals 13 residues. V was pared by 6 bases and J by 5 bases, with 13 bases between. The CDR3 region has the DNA TGTGCCACCAGTCCGGGGTCAGTGGAGACCCAGTACTTC. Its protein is CATSPGSVETQYF.

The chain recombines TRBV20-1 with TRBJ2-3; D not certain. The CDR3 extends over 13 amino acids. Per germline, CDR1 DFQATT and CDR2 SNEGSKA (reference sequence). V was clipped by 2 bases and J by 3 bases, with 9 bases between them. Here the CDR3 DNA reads TGCAGTGCTAGATCGTTGTTAACAGATACGCAGTATTTT. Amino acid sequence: CSARSLLTDTQYF.

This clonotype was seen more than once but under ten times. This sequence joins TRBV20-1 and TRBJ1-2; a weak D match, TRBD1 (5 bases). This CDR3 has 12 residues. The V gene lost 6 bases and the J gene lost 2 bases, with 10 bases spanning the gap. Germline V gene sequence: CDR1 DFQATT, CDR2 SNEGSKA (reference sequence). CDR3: CSASRDNYGYTF. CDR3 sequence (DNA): TGCAGTGCCAGTCGGGACAACTATGGCTACACCTTC.

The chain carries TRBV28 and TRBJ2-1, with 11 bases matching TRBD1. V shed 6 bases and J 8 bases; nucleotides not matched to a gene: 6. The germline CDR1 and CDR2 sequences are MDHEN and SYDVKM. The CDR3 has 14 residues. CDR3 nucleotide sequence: TGTGCCAGCAGAGGAGGGACAGGGGGTGATGAGCAGTTCTTC. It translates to CASRGGTGGDEQFF.

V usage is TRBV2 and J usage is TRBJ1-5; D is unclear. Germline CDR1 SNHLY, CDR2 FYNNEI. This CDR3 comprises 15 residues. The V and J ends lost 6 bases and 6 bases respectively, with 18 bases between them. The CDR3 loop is CASSFDRGRSQPQHF. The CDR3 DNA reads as TGTGCCAGCAGCTTCGATCGGGGTAGGTCTCAGCCCCAGCATTTT.

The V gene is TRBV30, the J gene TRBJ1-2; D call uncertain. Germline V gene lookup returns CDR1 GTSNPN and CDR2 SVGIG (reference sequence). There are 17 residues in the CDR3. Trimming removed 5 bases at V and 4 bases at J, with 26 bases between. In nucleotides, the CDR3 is TGTGCCTGGTCACACGCAGACTGGCAAATCGGAGGCTATGGCTACACCTTC. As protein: CAWSHADWQIGGYGYTF.

The CDR3 here is CAISENTGPGNTIYF. The CDR3 nucleotides read TGTGCCATCAGTGAGAATACAGGGCCTGGAAACACCATATATTTT. This sequence joins TRBV10-3 and TRBJ1-3; D may be TRBD1 (6 bases). The V end was cut by 2 bases, the J end by 2 bases, with 10 bases between. Germline CDR1 is ENHRY and CDR2 is SYGVKD. CDR3 length: 15 amino acids.

The CDR3 DNA sequence: TGTGCCAGCAGCTCGCCCCCATCTTACGAGCAGTACTTC. It translates to CASSSPPSYEQYF. This sequence joins TRBV11-3 and TRBJ2-7; D gene ambiguous. Germline V gives CDR1 SGHNT, CDR2 YENEEA. V lost 4 bases, J lost 4 bases, and 11 bases lay in between. The CDR3 has 13 amino acids.

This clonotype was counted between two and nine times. CDR3 region: CASKLGSGAYF. The CDR3 DNA is TGTGCCAGCAAGTTGGGTAGCGGGGCGTACTTC. The chain couples TRBV6-1 to TRBJ2-5; the match to TRBD2 covers 8 bases. The germline V gene encodes CDR1 MNHNS and CDR2 SASEGT. The CDR3 consists of 11 residues. J lost 13 bases, V lost 7 bases, and 8 bases had no gene match.

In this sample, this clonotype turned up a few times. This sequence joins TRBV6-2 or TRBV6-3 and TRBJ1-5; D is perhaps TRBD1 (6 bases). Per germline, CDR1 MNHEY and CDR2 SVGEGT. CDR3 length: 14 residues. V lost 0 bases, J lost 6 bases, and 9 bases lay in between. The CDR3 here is CASSYSGGSQPQHF. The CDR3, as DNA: TGTGCCAGCAGTTACTCAGGGGGGAGTCAGCCCCAGCATTTT.

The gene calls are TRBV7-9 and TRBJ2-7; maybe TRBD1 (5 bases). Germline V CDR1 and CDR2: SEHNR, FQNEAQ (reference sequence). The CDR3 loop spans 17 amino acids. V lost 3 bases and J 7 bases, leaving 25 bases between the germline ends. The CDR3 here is CASSFFPSELRAGEQYF. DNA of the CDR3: TGTGCCAGCAGCTTCTTCCCCTCTGAACTCCGGGCAGGGGAGCAGTACTTC.

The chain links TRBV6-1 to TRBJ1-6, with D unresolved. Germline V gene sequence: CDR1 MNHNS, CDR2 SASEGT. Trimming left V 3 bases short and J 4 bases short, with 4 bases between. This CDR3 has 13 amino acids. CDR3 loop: CASSEGYNSPLHF. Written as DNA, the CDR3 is TGTGCCAGCAGTGAGGGTTATAATTCACCCCTCCACTTT.

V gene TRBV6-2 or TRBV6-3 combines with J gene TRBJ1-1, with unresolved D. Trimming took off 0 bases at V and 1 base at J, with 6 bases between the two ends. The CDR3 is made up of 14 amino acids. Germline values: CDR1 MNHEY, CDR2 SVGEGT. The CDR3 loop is CASSYSRANTEAFF. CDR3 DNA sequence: TGTGCCAGCAGTTACTCGAGGGCGAACACTGAAGCTTTCTTT.

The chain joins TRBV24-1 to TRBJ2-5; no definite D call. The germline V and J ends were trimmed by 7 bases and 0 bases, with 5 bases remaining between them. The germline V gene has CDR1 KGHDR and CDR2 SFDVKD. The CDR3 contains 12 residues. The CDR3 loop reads CATRGDQETQYF. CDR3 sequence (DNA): TGTGCCACCAGGGGTGACCAAGAGACCCAGTACTTC.

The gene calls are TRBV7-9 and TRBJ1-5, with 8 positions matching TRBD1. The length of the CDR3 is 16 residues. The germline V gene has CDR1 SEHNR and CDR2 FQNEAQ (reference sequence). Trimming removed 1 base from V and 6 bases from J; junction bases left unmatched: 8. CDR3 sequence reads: CASSLGSGGIAQPQHF. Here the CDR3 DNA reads TGTGCCAGCAGCTTAGGTTCAGGGGGCATCGCTCAGCCCCAGCATTTT.

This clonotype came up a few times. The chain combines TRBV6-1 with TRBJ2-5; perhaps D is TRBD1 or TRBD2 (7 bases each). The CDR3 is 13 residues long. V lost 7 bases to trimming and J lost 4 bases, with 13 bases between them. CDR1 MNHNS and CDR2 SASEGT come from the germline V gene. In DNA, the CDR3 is TGTGCCAGCAAACCAGGGGGGGCAGAGACCCAGTACTTC. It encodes CASKPGGAETQYF.